These T cell receptor beta chains were read from a single sample in a study of blood T cells in healthy people across ages. TCRdb used MiXCR to reprocess the 5' RACE reads, holding one entry per CDR3 protein. The repertoire holds some 900,000 distinct CDR3 sequences, with around 48% as singletons. Sequencing used blood. All receptors derive from a man aged 25 to 40 in good health. The conserved cysteine and the conserved F or W are not part of the CDR3 here. The D gene is left open where the match is weak.

J	V	D	CDR3
TRBJ2-3	TRBV6-6	TRBD1	ASSSGGFTDTQY
TRBJ2-2	TRBV10-3	.	AISSGFSGDTGELF
TRBJ2-7	TRBV6-6	.	ASSYSVYEQY
.	TRBV20-1	.	SARVGSAQVNEQY
TRBJ2-3	TRBV4-2	TRBD2	ASSQGLAGGPADTQY
TRBJ2-5	TRBV3-1	TRBD2	ASSEGLVEETQY
TRBJ2-3	TRBV6-4	.	ASSLEGTAGLDTQY
TRBJ2-7	TRBV4-1	TRBD2	ASSQGGGAVPEQY
TRBJ2-1	TRBV7-8	TRBD1	ASSRDRGYEQF
TRBJ2-5	TRBV12-3/TRBV12-4	.	ASSLLAWQETQY
TRBJ2-1	TRBV10-3	.	TISESIGNEEQF
TRBJ2-3	TRBV25-1	TRBD1	ASSELDRADTQY
TRBJ2-1	TRBV29-1	TRBD1	RVARGTGPYNEQF
TRBJ1-4	TRBV7-8	.	ASSSGRITNEKLF
TRBJ1-1	TRBV7-8	TRBD1	AGSLMGQGSNTEAF
TRBJ1-2	TRBV20-1	.	SASEEGYGYT
TRBJ1-2	TRBV20-1	.	GGPNYGYT
TRBJ2-3	TRBV24-1	TRBD2	ATSGTSRSTDTQY
TRBJ2-7	TRBV4-2	.	ASSQAGGQDYEQY
TRBJ2-5	TRBV29-1	.	SVRREWETQY
TRBJ2-2	TRBV29-1	.	SVPSGPGELF